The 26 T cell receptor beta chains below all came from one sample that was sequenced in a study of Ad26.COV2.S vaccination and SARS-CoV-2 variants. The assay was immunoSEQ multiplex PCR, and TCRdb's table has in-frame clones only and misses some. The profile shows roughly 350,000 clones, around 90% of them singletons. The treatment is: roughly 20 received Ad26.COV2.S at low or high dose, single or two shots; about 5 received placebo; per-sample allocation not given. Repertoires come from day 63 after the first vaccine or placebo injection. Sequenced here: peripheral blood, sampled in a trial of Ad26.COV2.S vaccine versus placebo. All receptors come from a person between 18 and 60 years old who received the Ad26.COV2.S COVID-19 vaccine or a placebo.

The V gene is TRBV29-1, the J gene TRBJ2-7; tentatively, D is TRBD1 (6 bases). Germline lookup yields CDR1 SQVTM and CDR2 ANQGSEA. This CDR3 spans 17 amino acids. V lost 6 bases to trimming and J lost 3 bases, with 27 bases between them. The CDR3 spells CSVLRPTRIGGNYEQYF. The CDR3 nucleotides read TGCAGCGTGTTGCGGCCGACCCGAATAGGGGGTAACTACGAGCAGTACTTC.

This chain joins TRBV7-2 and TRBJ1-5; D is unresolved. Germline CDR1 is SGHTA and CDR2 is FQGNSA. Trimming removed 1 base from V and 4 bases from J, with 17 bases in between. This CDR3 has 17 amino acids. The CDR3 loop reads CASSLDFYPGRNQPQHF. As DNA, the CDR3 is TGTGCCAGCAGCTTAGATTTCTATCCCGGGAGGAATCAGCCCCAGCATTTT.

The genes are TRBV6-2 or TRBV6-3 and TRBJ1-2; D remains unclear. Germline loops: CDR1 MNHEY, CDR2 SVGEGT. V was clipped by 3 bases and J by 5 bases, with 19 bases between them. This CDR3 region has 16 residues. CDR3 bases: TGTGCCAGCAGTTATAGTCCTGGCCTGTACACATATGGCTACACCTTC. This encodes CASSYSPGLYTYGYTF.

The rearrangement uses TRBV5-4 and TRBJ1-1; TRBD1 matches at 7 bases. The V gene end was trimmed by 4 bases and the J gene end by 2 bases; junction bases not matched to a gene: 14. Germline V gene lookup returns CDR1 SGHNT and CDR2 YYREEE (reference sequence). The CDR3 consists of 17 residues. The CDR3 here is CASSPGDRERYNTEAFF. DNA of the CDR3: TGTGCCAGCAGCCCAGGGGACAGAGAAAGATATAACACTGAAGCTTTCTTT.

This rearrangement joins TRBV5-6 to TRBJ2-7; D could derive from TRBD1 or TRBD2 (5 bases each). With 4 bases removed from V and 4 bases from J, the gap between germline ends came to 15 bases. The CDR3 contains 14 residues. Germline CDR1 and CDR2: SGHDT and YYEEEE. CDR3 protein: CASSDTGTRYEQYF. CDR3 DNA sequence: TGTGCCAGCAGCGATACCGGGACCAGGTACGAGCAGTACTTC.

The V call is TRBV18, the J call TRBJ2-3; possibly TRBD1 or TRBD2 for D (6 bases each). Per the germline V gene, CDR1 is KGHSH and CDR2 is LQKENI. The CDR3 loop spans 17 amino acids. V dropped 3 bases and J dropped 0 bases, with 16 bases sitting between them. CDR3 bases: TGTGCCAGCTCACCTTATCAAGGGGGGATTAGCACAGATACGCAGTATTTT. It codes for CASSPYQGGISTDTQYF.

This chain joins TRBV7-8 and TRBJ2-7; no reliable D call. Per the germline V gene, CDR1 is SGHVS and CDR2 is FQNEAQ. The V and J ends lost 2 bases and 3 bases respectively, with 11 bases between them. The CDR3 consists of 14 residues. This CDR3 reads CASSLSQNLYEQYF. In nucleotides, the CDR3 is TGTGCCAGCAGCTTATCACAGAATCTCTACGAGCAGTACTTC.

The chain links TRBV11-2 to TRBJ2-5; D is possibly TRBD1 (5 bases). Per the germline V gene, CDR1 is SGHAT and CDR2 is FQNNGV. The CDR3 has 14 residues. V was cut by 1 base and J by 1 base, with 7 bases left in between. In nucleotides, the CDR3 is TGTGCCAGCAGCTTAGTGGGGCGCCAAGAGACCCAGTACTTC. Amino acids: CASSLVGRQETQYF.

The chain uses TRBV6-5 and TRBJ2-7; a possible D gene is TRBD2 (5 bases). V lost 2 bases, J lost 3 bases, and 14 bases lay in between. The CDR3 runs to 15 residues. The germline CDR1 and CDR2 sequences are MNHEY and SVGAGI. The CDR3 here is CASSYEGIRGYEQYF. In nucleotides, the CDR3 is TGTGCCAGCAGTTACGAGGGTATACGGGGCTACGAGCAGTACTTC.

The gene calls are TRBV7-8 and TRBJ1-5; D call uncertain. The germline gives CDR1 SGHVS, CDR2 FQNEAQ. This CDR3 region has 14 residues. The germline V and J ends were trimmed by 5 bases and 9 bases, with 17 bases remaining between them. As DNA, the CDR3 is TGTGCCAGCAGCCCCGACGGGTTTTATGGGCCCCAGCATTTT. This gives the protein CASSPDGFYGPQHF.

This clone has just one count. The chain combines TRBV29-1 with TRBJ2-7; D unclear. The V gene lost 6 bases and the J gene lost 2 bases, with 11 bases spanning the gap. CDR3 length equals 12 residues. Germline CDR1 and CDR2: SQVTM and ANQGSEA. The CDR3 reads CSVQVSAYEQYF. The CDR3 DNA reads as TGCAGCGTCCAGGTCTCCGCCTACGAGCAGTACTTC.

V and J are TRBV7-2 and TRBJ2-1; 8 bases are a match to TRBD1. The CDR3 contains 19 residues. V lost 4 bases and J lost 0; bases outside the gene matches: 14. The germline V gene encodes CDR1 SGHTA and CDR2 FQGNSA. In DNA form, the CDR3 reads TGTGCCAGCAGCTGGACAGGGACTCGTCCAACAAGCTCCTACAATGAGCAGTTCTTC. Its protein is CASSWTGTRPTSSYNEQFF.

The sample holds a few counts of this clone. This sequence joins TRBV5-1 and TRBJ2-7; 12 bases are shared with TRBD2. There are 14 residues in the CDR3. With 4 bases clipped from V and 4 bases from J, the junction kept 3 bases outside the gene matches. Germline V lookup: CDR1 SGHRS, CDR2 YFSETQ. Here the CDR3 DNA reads TGCGCCAGCAGCATGACTAGCGGGAGATACGAGCAGTACTTC. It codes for CASSMTSGRYEQYF. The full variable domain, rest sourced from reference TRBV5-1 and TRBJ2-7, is KAGVTQTPRYLIKTRGQQVTLSCSPISGHRSVSWYQQTPGQGLQFLFEYFSETQRNKGNFPGRFSGRQFSNSRSEMNVSTLELGDSALYLCASSMTSGRYEQYFGPGTRLTVT.

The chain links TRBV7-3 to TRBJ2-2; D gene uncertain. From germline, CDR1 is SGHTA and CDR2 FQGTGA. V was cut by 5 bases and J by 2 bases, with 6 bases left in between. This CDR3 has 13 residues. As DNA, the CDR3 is TGTGCCAGCAGCCCTATTAACACCGGGGAGCTGTTTTTT. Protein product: CASSPINTGELFF.

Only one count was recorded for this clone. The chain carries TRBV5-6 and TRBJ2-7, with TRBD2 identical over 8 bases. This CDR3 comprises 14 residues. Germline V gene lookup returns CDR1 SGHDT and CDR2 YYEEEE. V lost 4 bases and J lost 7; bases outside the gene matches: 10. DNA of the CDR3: TGTGCCAGCAGCCTGCCCGGGACTAGTAGGGAGCAGTACTTC. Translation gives CASSLPGTSREQYF. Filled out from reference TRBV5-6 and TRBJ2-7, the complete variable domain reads DAGVTQSPTHLIKTRGQQVTLRCSPKSGHDTVSWYQQALGQGPQFIFQYYEEEERQRGNFPDRFSGHQFPNYSSELNVNALLLGDSALYLCASSLPGTSREQYFGPGTRLTVT.

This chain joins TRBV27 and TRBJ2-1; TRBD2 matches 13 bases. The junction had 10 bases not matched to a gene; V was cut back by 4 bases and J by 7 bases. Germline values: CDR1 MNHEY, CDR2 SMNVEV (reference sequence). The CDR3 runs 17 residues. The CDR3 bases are TGTGCCAGCAGTTGGGGAACCGGGACTAGCGGGACTAATGAGCAGTTCTTC. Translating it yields CASSWGTGTSGTNEQFF.

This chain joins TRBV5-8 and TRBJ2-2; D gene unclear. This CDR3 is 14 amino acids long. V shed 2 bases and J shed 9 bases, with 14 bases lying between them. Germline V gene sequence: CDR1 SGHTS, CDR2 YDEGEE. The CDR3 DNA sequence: TGTGCCAGCAGCTTAAAAGGGCCTGGCTGGGAGCTGTTTTTT. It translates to CASSLKGPGWELFF.

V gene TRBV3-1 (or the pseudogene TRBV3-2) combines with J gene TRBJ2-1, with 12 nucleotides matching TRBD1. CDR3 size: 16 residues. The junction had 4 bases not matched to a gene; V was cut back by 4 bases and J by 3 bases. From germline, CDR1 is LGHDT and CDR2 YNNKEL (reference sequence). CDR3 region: CASSRDRGHFYNEQFF. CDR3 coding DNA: TGTGCCAGCAGCCGGGACAGGGGGCATTTCTACAATGAGCAGTTCTTC.

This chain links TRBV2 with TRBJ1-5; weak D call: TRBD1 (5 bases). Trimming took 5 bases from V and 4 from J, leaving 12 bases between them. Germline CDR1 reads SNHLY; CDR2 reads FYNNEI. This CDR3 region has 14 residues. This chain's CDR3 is CASSPWGGNQPQHF. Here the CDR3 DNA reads TGTGCCAGCAGTCCATGGGGGGGGAATCAGCCCCAGCATTTT.

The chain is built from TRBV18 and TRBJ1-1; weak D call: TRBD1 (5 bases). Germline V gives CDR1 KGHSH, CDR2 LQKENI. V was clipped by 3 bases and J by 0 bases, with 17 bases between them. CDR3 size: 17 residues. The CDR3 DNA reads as TGTGCCAGCTCACCCGTCCTTGGTTTAGGGGTGAACACTGAAGCTTTCTTT. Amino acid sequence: CASSPVLGLGVNTEAFF.

CDR3 sequence (DNA): TGTGCCAGCAGTTCCTGGCAGGCGCAGGGTGAGGAGACCCAGTACTTC. It encodes CASSSWQAQGEETQYF. J is TRBJ2-5 and V is TRBV6-2 or TRBV6-3; TRBD1 might be the D (5 bases). CDR1 is MNHEY and CDR2 is SVGEGT in the germline V gene. This CDR3 region has 16 residues. V shed 4 bases and J shed 5 bases, with 20 bases lying between them.

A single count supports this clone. CDR3 DNA sequence: TGCGCCAGCAGCCCTCTCGGGGTAGCGGGAGATGAGCAGTTCTTC. Translated, it gives CASSPLGVAGDEQFF. The rearrangement joins TRBV5-1 to TRBJ2-1, with 9 nucleotides matching TRBD2. From germline, CDR1 is SGHRS and CDR2 YFSETQ. Trimming removed 4 bases from V and 8 bases from J; junction bases left unmatched: 10. The CDR3 is 15 residues long.

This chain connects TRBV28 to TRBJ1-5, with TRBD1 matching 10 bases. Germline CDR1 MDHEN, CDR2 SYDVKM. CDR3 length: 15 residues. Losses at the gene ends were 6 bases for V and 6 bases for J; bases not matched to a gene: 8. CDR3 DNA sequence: TGTGCCAGCAGCCAAGACAGGGGGCGAGGTCAGCCCCAGCATTTT. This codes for CASSQDRGRGQPQHF.

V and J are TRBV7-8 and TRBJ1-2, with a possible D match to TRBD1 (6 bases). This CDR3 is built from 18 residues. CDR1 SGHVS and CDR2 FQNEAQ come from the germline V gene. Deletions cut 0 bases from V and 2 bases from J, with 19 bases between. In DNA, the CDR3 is TGTGCCAGCAGCTTAGCTCTTTTTCGGACGGACAGAAACTATGGCTACACCTTC. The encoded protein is CASSLALFRTDRNYGYTF.

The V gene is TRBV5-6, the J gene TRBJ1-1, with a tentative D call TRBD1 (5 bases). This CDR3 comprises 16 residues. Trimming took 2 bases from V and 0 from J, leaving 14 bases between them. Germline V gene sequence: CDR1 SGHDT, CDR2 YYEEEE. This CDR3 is CASSLGGGQLNTEAFF. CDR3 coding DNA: TGTGCCAGCAGCTTAGGAGGAGGACAATTGAACACTGAAGCTTTCTTT.

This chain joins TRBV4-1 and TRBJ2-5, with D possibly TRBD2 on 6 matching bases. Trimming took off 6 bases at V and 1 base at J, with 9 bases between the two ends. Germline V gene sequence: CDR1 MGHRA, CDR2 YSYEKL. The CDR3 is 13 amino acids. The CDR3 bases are TGCGCCAGCAGTCGGACTACCCAAGAGACCCAGTACTTC. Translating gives CASSRTTQETQYF.